One and the same sample provided the 7 T cell receptor beta chains below, sequenced in a study of blood T cell repertoires in COVID-19. Assay: immunoSEQ multiplex PCR; the TCRdb copy retains only in-frame clones and omits some. The sample comprises around 250,000 clones, around four fifths of which are singletons, and roughly 2% rests with the top ten. Sequencing was done on a sample of peripheral blood. The receptors were sampled from a young man who had recovered from COVID-19.

The chain recombines TRBV15 with TRBJ2-5; TRBD1 matches at 9 bases. V shed 5 bases and J 7 bases; nucleotides not matched to a gene: 20. This CDR3 has 18 amino acids. Germline loops: CDR1 LNHNV, CDR2 YYDKDF (reference sequence). The DNA for the CDR3 is TGTGCCACCAGCCCTGGGACAGGGAGGTTACGCGGGGGTGGGACCCAGTACTTC. Translating gives CATSPGTGRLRGGGTQYF.

The rearrangement uses TRBV9 and TRBJ1-1, with TRBD1 identical over 7 bases. The length of the CDR3 is 15 residues. Germline assignment: CDR1 SGDLS and CDR2 YYNGEE. Trimming removed 3 bases from V and 4 bases from J; junction bases left unmatched: 9. The chain's CDR3 is CASSALTGISTEAFF. Written as DNA, the CDR3 is TGTGCCAGCAGCGCCCTGACAGGGATTAGCACTGAAGCTTTCTTT.

The chain links TRBV10-2 to TRBJ2-1; TRBD2 matches 16 bases. CDR3 size: 17 residues. Germline lookup yields CDR1 WSHSY and CDR2 SAAADI. V dropped 8 bases and J dropped 4; count of bases not matched to a gene: 8. The CDR3 coding sequence is TGCGCCAGCCAGCCGGGACTAGCGGGGGGGCCTTACAATGAGCAGTTCTTC. Amino acids: CASQPGLAGGPYNEQFF.

The V gene is TRBV11-2, the J gene TRBJ1-6, with 8 bases lining up with TRBD1. The CDR3 runs to 17 residues. V lost 5 bases, J lost 2 bases, and 8 bases stayed unmatched. Germline loops: CDR1 SGHAT, CDR2 FQNNGV. In DNA, the CDR3 is TGTGCCAGCAGCCCCGGGGACAGGAGAACCTATAATTCACCCCTCCACTTT. This gives the protein CASSPGDRRTYNSPLHF.

This clone showed up just once. The genes are TRBV3-1 (or the pseudogene TRBV3-2) and TRBJ1-4, with TRBD1 identical over 9 bases. Per the germline V gene, CDR1 is LGHDT and CDR2 is YNNKEL (reference sequence). Trimming cost V 0 bases and J 3 bases; bases outside gene matches: 11. This CDR3 comprises 19 residues. The CDR3 sequence is CASSQDYSDRGQPNEKLFF. The CDR3 coding sequence is TGTGCCAGCAGCCAAGATTATTCGGACAGGGGTCAACCTAATGAAAAACTGTTTTTT.

This rearrangement joins TRBV7-9 to TRBJ2-3; a possible D gene is TRBD2 (5 bases). V was cut by 8 bases and J by 3 bases, with 12 bases left in between. Germline CDR1 is SEHNR and CDR2 is FQNEAQ (reference sequence). The CDR3 has 13 amino acids. CDR3 nucleotide sequence: TGTGCCAGCGAAGGTCGGAGGACAGATACGCAGTATTTT. This encodes CASEGRRTDTQYF.

This clone has just one count. This chain connects TRBV28 to TRBJ2-7, with 9 bases fitting TRBD1. In germline, CDR1 is MDHEN, CDR2 SYDVKM. The CDR3 extends over 15 amino acids. J gave up 6 bases and V 8 bases, and 14 bases lay outside the gene matches. As DNA, the CDR3 is TGTGCCAGCCAATCCCGAGGGACAGGGCGAGGCGAGCAGTACGTC. Amino acids: CASQSRGTGRGEQYV.